This passage covers 29 T cell receptor beta chains from one sample sequenced in a study of T-cell reconstitution after alpha-beta-depleted transplantation in children. It was with unique molecular identifiers that the TCRbeta library was prepared. TCRdb re-derived calls from the PCR reads in MiXCR, one entry per CDR3 protein. The sample has under 450,000 distinct CDR3 sequences, around 16% seen once. Sequencing was performed on PBMCs, mostly from graft donor cells, taken 360 days after TCRalphabeta/CD19-depleted stem cell transplant. The receptors were sampled from a boy in the first two years of life who had a stem cell transplant for Wiskott-Aldrich syndrome, so the T cells may come from the graft donor.

This clonotype was observed a handful of times. V and J are TRBV10-2 and TRBJ2-7, with D possibly matching TRBD1 (6 bases). CDR1 is WSHSY, CDR2 SAAADI, per germline. Deletions cut 7 bases from V and 3 bases from J, with 13 bases between. The CDR3 runs 13 residues. CDR3: CASKRGFDYEQYF. The CDR3 nucleotides are TGCGCCAGCAAAAGGGGGTTCGACTACGAGCAGTACTTC.

This sequence joins TRBV4-3 and TRBJ2-5; possible D gene TRBD2, 5 bases. Germline V gives CDR1 LGHNA, CDR2 YSLEER. The CDR3 spans 14 residues. The V end lost 1 base, the J end lost 5 bases, and 11 bases lay between the germline ends. The CDR3, as DNA: TGCGCCAGCAGCCAAGTGGGGTGGAGGGAGACCCAGTACTTC. It encodes CASSQVGWRETQYF.

The rearrangement links TRBV15 to TRBJ1-4, with D unclear. Per the germline V gene, CDR1 is LNHNV and CDR2 is YYDKDF (reference sequence). The V gene lost 1 base and the J gene lost 4 bases, with 4 bases spanning the gap. The CDR3 sequence is 13 residues long. The CDR3 reads CATSRAVNEKLFF. The CDR3 DNA follows: TGTGCCACCAGCAGAGCTGTTAATGAAAAACTGTTTTTT.

The genes are TRBV29-1 and TRBJ1-1, with D possibly being TRBD1 (5 bases). Trimming took off 7 bases at V and 8 bases at J, with 11 bases between the two ends. The CDR3 covers 10 residues. Germline V CDR1 and CDR2: SQVTM, ANQGSEA. CDR3 sequence reads: CSARDEEAFF. The CDR3 DNA sequence: TGCAGCGCCCGGGACGAGGAAGCTTTCTTT.

This clonotype was observed many times. This chain uses TRBV12-3 or TRBV12-4 with TRBJ2-7, with 9 bases aligning to TRBD1. This CDR3 spans 15 amino acids. The V and J ends lost 3 bases and 5 bases, in that order; junction bases with no gene match: 8. The CDR3 sequence: CASSFRGQGLDEQYF. CDR3 bases: TGTGCCAGCAGTTTTCGTGGACAGGGGTTGGACGAGCAGTACTTC.

This clonotype appeared once. This chain uses TRBV7-2 with TRBJ2-3; TRBD1 agrees at 9 bases. This CDR3 has 16 amino acids. Per germline, CDR1 SGHTA and CDR2 FQGNSA. V shed 4 bases, J shed 4 bases, and the junction held 9 bases outside the gene matches. CDR3 in amino acids: CASSSHSGTGSDTQYF. CDR3 nucleotide sequence: TGTGCCAGCAGCTCGCATTCCGGGACAGGGTCAGATACGCAGTATTTT.

The chain couples TRBV5-1 to TRBJ2-1, with TRBD2 as a possible D gene (6 bases). The V and J ends lost 0 bases and 5 bases respectively, with 9 bases between them. Germline assignment: CDR1 SGHRS and CDR2 YFSETQ. The CDR3 runs to 14 residues. CDR3 region: CASSLVLANNEQFF. The CDR3 bases are TGCGCCAGCAGCTTGGTCCTAGCGAACAATGAGCAGTTCTTC.

CDR3 sequence: CASSSSGRGDSYEQYF. CDR3 coding DNA: TGTGCCAGCAGCTCCTCGGGGCGGGGGGACTCCTACGAGCAGTACTTC. The chain employs TRBV13 and TRBJ2-7, with 8 positions matching TRBD2. The CDR3 has 16 amino acids. Germline assignment: CDR1 PRHDT and CDR2 FYEKMQ (reference sequence). The V segment lost 4 bases and the J segment 0 bases; nucleotides outside the gene matches: 8.

This clonotype showed up just a few times. V and J are TRBV11-2 and TRBJ2-1; the match to TRBD1 covers 7 bases. The CDR3 has 19 amino acids. The germline V gene has CDR1 SGHAT and CDR2 FQNNGV. V lost 5 bases to trimming and J lost 1 base; unmatched junction nucleotides: 17. CDR3 bases: TGTGCCAGCAGCCCCCGGGACAGCGGACCTATAGGGTCCTACAATGAGCAGTTCTTC. This sequence encodes CASSPRDSGPIGSYNEQFF.

On this clonotype itself: The germline gene is not matched at one end of the junction; a read error may be the cause. The J gene is TRBJ1-5, the V gene TRBV5-5; 7 positions match TRBD1. The CDR3 sequence is 14 residues long. Germline assignment: CDR1 SGHKS and CDR2 YYEKEE (reference sequence). The CDR3 spells CASSLQGLGQPHHF. The CDR3 nucleotides are TGTGCCAGCAGCTTACAGGGGCTGGGACAGCCCCACCATTTT. The complete variable domain, with remaining parts taken from reference TRBV5-5 and TRBJ1-5, reads DAGVTQSPTHLIKTRGQQVTLRCSPISGHKSVSWYQQVLGQGPQFIFQYYEKEERGRGNFPDRFSARQFPNYSSELNVNALLLGDSALYLCASSLQGLGQPHHFGDGTRLSIL.

The table lists this clonotype with a few counts. The V and J genes are TRBV27 and TRBJ2-2; D is ambiguous. The length of the CDR3 is 13 residues. Between the trimmed V and J ends, which lost 3 bases and 4 bases, there was a span of 6 bases. Germline CDR1 reads MNHEY; CDR2 reads SMNVEV (reference sequence). The CDR3 DNA reads as TGTGCCAGCAGTTTTTTTGTCACCGGGGAGCTGTTTTTT. It is translated as CASSFFVTGELFF.

The rearrangement uses TRBV28 and TRBJ2-5; D not resolved. The germline gives CDR1 MDHEN, CDR2 SYDVKM. Trimming removed 6 bases from V and 7 bases from J, with 12 bases in between. This CDR3 region has 12 residues. DNA of the CDR3: TGTGCCAGCAGCCGGAGCCTGCGGACCCAGTACTTC. Translating it yields CASSRSLRTQYF.

This clonotype appeared a few times. V and J are TRBV4-3 and TRBJ2-3, with 10 bases identical to TRBD2. Losses at the gene ends were 1 base for V and 1 base for J; bases not matched to a gene: 8. Germline CDR1 is LGHNA and CDR2 is YSLEER. The CDR3 has 18 amino acids. The CDR3, as DNA: TGCGCCAGCAGCCAAGCAATTGCCGGGACTAGCGGCACAGATACGCAGTATTTT. Its translation is CASSQAIAGTSGTDTQYF.

V and J are TRBV18 and TRBJ2-7, with TRBD1 matching over 10 bases. The CDR3 length is 15 residues. J lost 4 bases, V lost 1 base, and 4 bases had no gene match. The germline V gene has CDR1 KGHSH and CDR2 LQKENI. The CDR3 is CASSPRRTGGYEQYF. CDR3 bases: TGTGCCAGCTCACCACGAAGGACAGGGGGTTACGAGCAGTACTTC.

The gene calls are TRBV5-1 and TRBJ2-3; D is ambiguous. The V gene's germline CDR1 is SGHRS and CDR2 YFSETQ. V was shortened by 2 bases and J by 2 bases, with 21 bases between the two germline ends. There are 18 residues in the CDR3. As DNA, the CDR3 is TGCGCCAGCAGCTTTTTCATCGGTCAGAGTCAAACCACAGATACGCAGTATTTT. Translation: CASSFFIGQSQTTDTQYF. The full variable domain, completed using reference TRBV5-1 and TRBJ2-3, is KAGVTQTPRYLIKTRGQQVTLSCSPISGHRSVSWYQQTPGQGLQFLFEYFSETQRNKGNFPGRFSGRQFSNSRSEMNVSTLELGDSALYLCASSFFIGQSQTTDTQYFGPGTRLTVL.

In its sample, this clonotype was seen many times. The CDR3 DNA follows: TGCAGTGCTAGAGTCCTTGACAGCATGAACACTGAAGCTTTCTTT. It yields the protein CSARVLDSMNTEAFF. V gene TRBV20-1 combines with J gene TRBJ1-1, with D possibly matching TRBD1 (5 bases). The CDR3 spans 15 residues. V shed 1 base and J shed 0 bases, with 12 bases lying between them. Germline V gene data show CDR1 as DFQATT and CDR2 as SNEGSKA (reference sequence).

The sample holds many counts of this clonotype. This rearrangement joins TRBV12-3 or TRBV12-4 to TRBJ2-1; D is ambiguous. This CDR3 region has 10 residues. Trimming cost V 5 bases and J 6 bases, with 2 bases left between them. Here the CDR3 DNA reads TGTGCCAGCAGTGGCAATGAGCAGTTCTTC. It translates to CASSGNEQFF.

As for this clonotype: A junction boundary mismatches the germline segment, possibly from a read error. The chain has TRBV4-1 and TRBJ2-5, with D tentatively TRBD1 (5 bases). CDR3 length equals 15 residues. Germline V gene sequence: CDR1 MGHRA, CDR2 YSYEKL. DNA for the CDR3: TGCGCCAGCAGCCAAGGCAGGGTCAACATAGAGAGCCAGTACTTC. Residues: CASSQGRVNIESQYF.

This clonotype showed up just a few times. The V gene is TRBV24-1, the J gene TRBJ1-6, with a tentative D call TRBD1 (6 bases). This CDR3 has 13 amino acids. CDR1 is KGHDR and CDR2 is SFDVKD in the germline V gene. V was trimmed by 9 bases and J by 7 bases, leaving 12 bases between them. The CDR3 loop reads CATCRGPNSPLHF. The CDR3 DNA reads as TGTGCCACCTGCAGGGGCCCCAATTCACCCCTCCACTTT.

This clonotype was counted only a few times. This chain joins TRBV5-1 and TRBJ2-1; the match to TRBD1 covers 8 bases. The ends lost 5 bases at V and 5 bases at J; junction bases unmatched: 9. The germline gives CDR1 SGHRS, CDR2 YFSETQ. There are 15 residues in the CDR3. CDR3 amino acids: CASRILGTGNNEQFF. In DNA, the CDR3 is TGCGCCAGCAGAATCCTAGGGACAGGAAACAATGAGCAGTTCTTC.

In this sample, this clonotype turned up a few times. The chain uses TRBV28 and TRBJ2-1; no firm D call. The CDR3 contains 14 residues. CDR1 is MDHEN, CDR2 SYDVKM, per germline. With 5 bases removed from V and 4 bases from J, the gap between germline ends came to 12 bases. In nucleotides, the CDR3 is TGTGCCAGCAGTGTCTGGACGGATTACAATGAGCAGTTCTTC. Protein product: CASSVWTDYNEQFF.

There are a few counts of this clonotype. Here the CDR3 DNA reads TGTGCCAGCAGTGAATGGAGGGGGGGGCACACTGAAGCTTTCTTT. Translated: CASSEWRGGHTEAFF. This chain uses TRBV6-1 with TRBJ1-1; the D gene is possibly TRBD1 (6 bases). The V gene lost 2 bases and the J gene lost 3 bases, with 13 bases spanning the gap. The CDR3 runs 15 residues. The germline V gene has CDR1 MNHNS and CDR2 SASEGT.

This clonotype was detected only once. This chain uses TRBV7-2 with TRBJ2-7, with D perhaps matching TRBD2 (6 bases). Germline CDR1 reads SGHTA; CDR2 reads FQGNSA. V dropped 1 base and J dropped 3 bases, with 10 bases sitting between them. The CDR3 totals 14 residues. CDR3 nucleotides: TGTGCCAGCAGCTTAGGCGGGATGCTCTACGAGCAGTACTTC. It codes for CASSLGGMLYEQYF.

This clonotype was recorded a few times. The CDR3 region has the DNA TGTGCCAGCAGCACCCGTAGGACAGGGAGGAGAGATACGCAGTATTTT. Translated: CASSTRRTGRRDTQYF. The chain is built from TRBV14 and TRBJ2-3; TRBD1 matches 8 bases. Germline V gives CDR1 SGHDN, CDR2 FVKESK. The junction had 12 bases not matched to a gene; V was cut back by 5 bases and J by 5 bases. The CDR3 has 16 amino acids.

CDR3: CASQRARQGREETQYF. In DNA, the CDR3 is TGTGCCAGCCAACGAGCAAGACAGGGGAGGGAAGAGACCCAGTACTTC. The chain employs TRBV7-9 and TRBJ2-5; D possibly corresponds to TRBD1 (8 bases). The germline gives CDR1 SEHNR, CDR2 FQNEAQ (reference sequence). V shed 8 bases and J shed 3 bases, with 22 bases lying between them. The CDR3 runs 16 residues.

This chain links TRBV7-6 with TRBJ2-5, with D perhaps TRBD2 (7 bases). V lost 4 bases and J 0 bases, leaving 12 bases between the germline ends. Looked up from germline, CDR1 is SGHVS and CDR2 is FNYEAQ. There are 15 residues in the CDR3. DNA of the CDR3: TGTGCCAGCAGCTGGGGGGGGCTAAACCAAGAGACCCAGTACTTC. It is translated as CASSWGGLNQETQYF.

The rearrangement links TRBV6-2 or TRBV6-3 to TRBJ2-2; 13 bases are a match to TRBD2. This CDR3 has 13 amino acids. V was pared by 8 bases and J by 10 bases, with 4 bases of the junction left unmatched. Germline CDR1 reads MNHEY; CDR2 reads SVGEGT. DNA for the CDR3: TGTGCCAGCCAACTAGCGGGAGGGCCGGAGCTGTTTTTT. This gives the protein CASQLAGGPELFF.

This CDR3 is CAISRRTGEETQYF. As DNA, the CDR3 is TGTGCCATCAGTCGACGGACAGGGGAAGAGACCCAGTACTTC. This chain joins TRBV10-3 and TRBJ2-5; TRBD1 matches 9 bases. This CDR3 comprises 14 residues. Per the germline V gene, CDR1 is ENHRY and CDR2 is SYGVKD. The V and J ends lost 5 bases and 3 bases, in that order; junction bases with no gene match: 4.

This clonotype was seen a single time. The chain is built from TRBV4-1 and TRBJ2-1; D may be TRBD1 (6 bases). The CDR3 is 14 residues long. The V gene lost 2 bases and the J gene lost 9 bases, with 14 bases spanning the gap. Germline values: CDR1 MGHRA, CDR2 YSYEKL. CDR3 protein: CASSQTYRVSEQFF. The DNA of the CDR3 is TGCGCCAGCAGCCAAACTTACAGGGTGAGTGAGCAGTTCTTC.